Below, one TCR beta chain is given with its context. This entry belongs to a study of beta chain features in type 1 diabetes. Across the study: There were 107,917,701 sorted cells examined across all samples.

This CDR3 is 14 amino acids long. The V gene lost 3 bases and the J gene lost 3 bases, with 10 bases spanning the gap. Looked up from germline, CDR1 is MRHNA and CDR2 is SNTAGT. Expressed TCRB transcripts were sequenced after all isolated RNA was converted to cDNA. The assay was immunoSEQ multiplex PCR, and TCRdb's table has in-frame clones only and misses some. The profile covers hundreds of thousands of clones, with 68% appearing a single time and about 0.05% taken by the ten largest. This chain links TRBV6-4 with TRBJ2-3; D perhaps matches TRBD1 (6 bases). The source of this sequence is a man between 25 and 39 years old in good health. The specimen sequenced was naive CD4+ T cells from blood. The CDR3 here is CASSDRGGTDTQYF. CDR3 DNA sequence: TGTGCCAGCAGTGATCGAGGGGGAACAGATACGCAGTATTTT.